This TCR beta chain was identified in a study of regulatory T cells in long-lasting Graves disease (dated by TCRdb to the early 2020s). As for the study more broadly: Patients with newly diagnosed Graves' disease had been on antithyroid drugs for under 3 months. The study was registered as a clinical trial and conducted in China. A total of roughly 33 samples underwent TCR sequencing: about 13 from persistent and about 20 from newly diagnosed Graves' disease patients. Patients with persistent Graves' disease were compared with patients with newly diagnosed Graves' disease using TCR sequencing and RNA sequencing of peripheral blood. General findings and caveats noted by the study authors: As a limitation, the authors acknowledged that the small sample size may reduce accuracy. Patients with persistent disease shared more public clonotypes (approximately 2,500) than newly diagnosed patients did (approximately 990). TRBV28, TRBJ1-2 and TRBJ2-5 were preferentially used in persistent disease, while TRBV20-1 and TRBJ2-1 were favored in newly diagnosed disease. Because the primary lesion, thyroid tissue, could not be accessed, the study looked at peripheral blood alone. Compared with newly diagnosed patients, persistent Graves' disease patients had lower TCR Shannon entropy and fewer highly expanded clones, which suggests clonal expansion. Sequencing and analysis were limited to the TCR beta chain.

Including the terminal cysteine and phenylalanine, the CDR3 comprises 14 residues. The only DNA kept is the CDR3, 42 bases in frame from the first base. A distance of 10 bases separates the germline ends of V and J, which lose 6 bases and 4 bases respectively. The germline V gene gives CDR1 as SGHTA and CDR2 as FQGTGA. Reading the label with the study, this specimen's time point is: newly diagnosed GD, antithyroid drugs for less than 3 months. For both TCR sequencing and RNA sequencing, RNA was extracted from PBMCs using TRIzol. The diagnosis of Graves' disease followed American Thyroid Association guidelines. The patients came from an endocrinology department in Xi'an, China. Each patient gave 8.5 to 9.5 milliliters of peripheral blood, collected in an EDTA anticoagulant tube. Ficoll Paque Plus density gradient separation was used to isolate PBMCs, and no additional T cell sorting was done. An Agilent 2100 Bioanalyzer and agarose gel were used to check RNA quality, while a NanoDrop 2000 measured RNA concentration.

This clonotype was picked up many times. The antigen this receptor binds is unknown. There are no base qualities to consult, and no much larger clone falls within one base. Library prep was done by multiplex PCR. Instrument on record: Illumina HiSeq 4000. iRepertoire HTBI primers and Arm-PCR amplification of CDR3 regions were used to construct TCR beta libraries. Before sequencing, the PCR products underwent gel purification. The source study handled its data this way. Gene usage analysis of CDR3 amino acid clonotypes used the 50 to 70 TRBV and around 14 TRBJ segments found across samples. COPE and FqMerger were used to merge filtered high-quality paired reads into contigs. BLAST was used to align contigs to the IMGT TRBV, TRBD and TRBJ reference genes, and CDR3 was defined following IMGT. Clonotypes above 0.1% frequency were classified as highly expanded clones. Repertoire diversity was measured by Shannon entropy, and V-J evenness by the Gini coefficient. Public clonotypes were defined as clonotypes shared by more than one individual. In-frame beta chains were kept once TCRdb had trimmed the public reads at Q25 with fastp and called clones with MiXCR. Rows are combined by CDR3 protein, so each entry shows the most common genes and DNA. Here the V and J calls rest on TCRdb's processing, not on the authors' analysis. This sample lists 400,000 to 500,000 distinct CDR3 sequences; about 14% were detected once. The top ten clones comprise about 15% of the sample.

This sample was shared with a second study, whose subject was T cells in Graves' hyperthyroidism and ophthalmopathy. The second study's authors report: A patient counted as having stable Graves' hyperthyroidism if no progression to ophthalmopathy occurred over 18 months of follow-up. The hyperthyroidism patients were between 18 and 65 years old and newly diagnosed, with a disease duration of less than 2 months. Patients with uncontrolled infections, other autoimmune diseases, pregnancy or lactation were excluded. Diagnoses relied on clinical symptoms, serum thyroxine and TRAb, thyroid ultrasound and orbital computed tomography. A first-round RT-PCR of the TCR CDR3 used the HTBI primer set with the Qiagen OneStep RT-PCR kit. Blood samples also contained most of the expanded thyroid clonotypes (frequency above 0.001), which suggests that blood repertoires may reflect thyroid immune responses. In cross-validation, a model built on a 13 V-J signature told ophthalmopathy apart from stable hyperthyroidism with over 85% sensitivity and roughly 81% specificity, and in testing the same model reached 80%/75%. During validation, the model predicted progression to ophthalmopathy a median of about 6.5 months ahead of onset, with just under 71% sensitivity and 72.22% specificity. To identify distinguishing TCR V-J signatures, a discovery cohort of 100 or so patients was used, comprising under 45 with Graves' ophthalmopathy and roughly 60 with stable Graves' hyperthyroidism. An independent validation cohort of about 19 hyperthyroidism patients and about 16 patients who later progressed to ophthalmopathy tested prospective prediction of ophthalmopathy. The roughly 100 discovery patients were randomly divided into training and test sets at a 7:3 ratio. The study also compared thyroid tissue and blood T-cell repertoires from five or six Graves' hyperthyroidism patients. Following sampling, methimazole starting at 30 mg daily was given to hyperthyroidism patients, and high-dose intravenous methylprednisolone was given to ophthalmopathy patients. A second multiplex PCR round built the libraries, followed by size selection and purification. Paired-end sequencing of the libraries was performed with 100 bp reads on an Illumina HiSeq2000. SOAPnuke was used to process the raw data, with reads discarded if the reads contained adapters or uncalled bases, had a mean Phred below 15, or lacked an exact constant-primer or identifier match. COPE v1.2.5 was used to merge high-quality paired reads, and clonotypes were defined as unique nucleotide sequences. MiTCR v1.1 was used to align the clonotypes against IMGT TRBV, TRBD and TRBJ reference segments. Only V-J combinations with frequency above 0.0001, covering 99% to 99.2% of repertoires, were analysed. The TCS score was defined as F50 (clonal expansion) divided by E x V (chaos), with BLOSUM62-based TCRdist calculated between CDR3 peptides within each V-J. Welch's t-statistics and random forest reduced around 520 V-J features to fewer than 15, which were used in a naive Bayes classifier (R e1071). No statistical method was used to set the sample size in advance, and investigators knew the group allocation. According to the paper, TCR Vbeta CDR3 sequencing was carried out on over 130 peripheral blood samples, which came from 40 to 45 ophthalmopathy, some 73 hyperthyroidism and roughly 17 progressor patients.

Source: peripheral blood mononuclear cells (PBMCs), taken at new diagnosis, from a patient treated with antithyroid drugs. The clonotype comes from a woman in her forties or fifties with Graves disease. Donor details come from another sample of the same person, matched by shared clones. Recombination connected TRBV7-3 to TRBJ1-6; tentative D gene TRBD1, with 6 bases matching. The sequenced DNA is TGTGCCAGCAGTCAGGGGAATTATAATTCACCCCTCCACTTT. This codes for CASSQGNYNSPLHF.